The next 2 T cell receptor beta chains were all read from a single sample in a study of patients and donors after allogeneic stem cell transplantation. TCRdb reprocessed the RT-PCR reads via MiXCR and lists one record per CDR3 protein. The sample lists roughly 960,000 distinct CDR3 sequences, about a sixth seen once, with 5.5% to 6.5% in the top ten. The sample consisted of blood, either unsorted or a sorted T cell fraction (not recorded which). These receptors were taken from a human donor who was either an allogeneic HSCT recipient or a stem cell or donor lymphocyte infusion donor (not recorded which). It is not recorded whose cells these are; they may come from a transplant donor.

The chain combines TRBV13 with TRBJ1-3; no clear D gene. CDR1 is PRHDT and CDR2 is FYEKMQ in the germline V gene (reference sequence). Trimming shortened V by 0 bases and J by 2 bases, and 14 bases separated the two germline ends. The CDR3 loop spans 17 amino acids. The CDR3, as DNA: TGTGCCAGCAGCTTAGGGGTGAAGACGCTTACTGGAAACACCATATATTTT. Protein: CASSLGVKTLTGNTIYF.

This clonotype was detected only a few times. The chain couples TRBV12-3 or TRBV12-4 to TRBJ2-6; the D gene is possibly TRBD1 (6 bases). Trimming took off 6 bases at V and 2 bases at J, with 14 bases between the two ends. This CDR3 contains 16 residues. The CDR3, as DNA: TGTGCCAGCAGGTCACAGGGATACCCTGGGGCCAACGTCCTGACTTTC. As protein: CASRSQGYPGANVLTF.